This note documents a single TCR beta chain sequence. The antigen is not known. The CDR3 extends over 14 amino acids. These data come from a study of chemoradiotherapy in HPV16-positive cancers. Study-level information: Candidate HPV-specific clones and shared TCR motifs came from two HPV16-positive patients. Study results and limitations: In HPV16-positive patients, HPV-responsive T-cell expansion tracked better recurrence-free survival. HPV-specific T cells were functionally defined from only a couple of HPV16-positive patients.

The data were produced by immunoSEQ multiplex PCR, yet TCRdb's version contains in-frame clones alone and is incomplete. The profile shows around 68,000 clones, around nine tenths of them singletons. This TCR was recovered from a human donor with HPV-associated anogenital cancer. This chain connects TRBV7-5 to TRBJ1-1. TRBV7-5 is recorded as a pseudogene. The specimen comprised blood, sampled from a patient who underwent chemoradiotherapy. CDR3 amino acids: CARSSPWRGYEAFF. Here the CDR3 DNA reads TGTGCCAGAAGCTCCCCCTGGAGGGGCTACGAAGCTTTCTTT.